Listed below are T cell receptor beta chains from one sample, sequenced in a study of chemoradiotherapy in HPV16-positive cancers. This table comes from immunoSEQ multiplex PCR, and its TCRdb copy is limited to in-frame clones, with some not included. This table holds 20,000 to 25,000 clones, roughly 95% found once. Sampling was conducted from a patient who underwent chemoradiotherapy. Receptor source: a human donor with HPV-associated anogenital cancer. Each CDR3 is given with its conserved first and last residue. A D gene is named only where the DNA matches it firmly. The size entry is marked missing in some rows and otherwise reads once, few, many or a size class.

clone_size	d_call	v_call	j_call	cdr3_aa	cdr3_nt
-	-	TRBV29-1	TRBJ1-1	CSALRAAVTFF	TGCAGCGCCCTTCGGGCGGCGGTTACTTTCTTT
-	-	TRBV4-3	TRBJ2-7	CASSQEHREGNEQYF	TGCGCCAGCAGCCAAGAACACAGAGAAGGTAACGAGCAGTACTTC
-	-	TRBV28	TRBJ1-6	CASSSPLLTLHF	TGTGCCAGCAGTTCCCCCCTGCTCACCCTCCACTTT
once	-	TRBV5-6	TRBJ2-7	CASSFRGIGYEQYF	TGTGCCAGCAGCTTCAGGGGTATAGGTTACGAGCAGTACTTC
-	TRBD1	TRBV28	TRBJ2-7	CANLTGDSYEQYF	TGTGCCAACTTGACAGGGGACTCCTACGAGCAGTACTTC
-	-	TRBV28	TRBJ1-2	CASSLTNYGYTF	TGTGCCAGCAGTTTGACCAACTATGGCTACACCTTC
-	TRBD1	TRBV11-2	TRBJ1-2	CASSLGGGQVF	TGTGCCAGCAGCTTAGGAGGGGGACAGGTCTTC
-	-	TRBV6-1	TRBJ1-1	CASSETLNTEAFF	TGTGCCAGCAGTGAAACACTGAACACTGAAGCTTTCTTT
-	-	TRBV7-9	TRBJ1-2	CASSLVASTDYGYTF	TGTGCCAGCAGCTTAGTAGCGTCCACAGACTATGGCTACACCTTC
-	-	TRBV30	TRBJ1-3	CAWSTGSSGNTIYF	TGTGCCTGGAGTACAGGGAGTTCTGGAAACACCATATATTTT
once	-	TRBV7-2	TRBJ1-1	CASSLARGNTEAFF	TGTGCCAGCAGCTTAGCCCGGGGGAACACTGAAGCTTTCTTT
-	TRBD2	TRBV5-6	TRBJ2-3	CASSRSGTSGRYTDTQYF	TGTGCCAGCAGCAGATCCGGGACTAGCGGGAGGTACACAGATACGCAGTATTTT
once	-	TRBV7-9	TRBJ2-7	CASSLVLPPLSYEQYF	TGTGCCAGCAGCTTAGTTCTACCACCACTCTCCTACGAGCAGTACTTC
-	-	TRBV30	TRBJ2-3	CAWSGPGKGTDTQYF	TGTGCCTGGAGTGGCCCGGGGAAGGGCACAGATACGCAGTATTTT
once	TRBD1	TRBV2	TRBJ1-4	CASGRTGLDEKLFF	TGTGCCAGCGGACGGACAGGGCTGGATGAAAAACTGTTTTTT
-	TRBD1	TRBV10-3	TRBJ2-7	CATRTGTGFYEQYF	TGTGCCACTAGGACCGGGACAGGGTTTTACGAGCAGTACTTC
-	-	TRBV5-4	TRBJ1-2	CASSLGTAYGYTF	TGTGCCAGCAGCTTGGGGACAGCGTATGGCTACACCTTC
-	-	TRBV5-1	TRBJ1-5	CASSLGQGNSNQPQHF	TGCGCCAGCAGCTTGGGGCAGGGGAATAGCAATCAGCCCCAGCATTTT
-	-	TRBV9	TRBJ2-4	CASSVDGEAKNIQYF	TGTGCCAGCAGCGTAGATGGAGAGGCCAAAAACATTCAGTACTTC
few	-	TRBV6-5	TRBJ1-5	CASRQGNQPQHF	TGTGCCAGCAGACAGGGAAATCAGCCCCAGCATTTT
once	-	TRBV18	TRBJ1-1	CASSPFGVRNTEAFF	TGTGCCAGCTCACCCTTCGGGGTGAGGAATACTGAAGCTTTCTTT
-	-	TRBV11-2	TRBJ2-3	CASSLGFGRGPDTQYF	TGTGCCAGCAGCTTAGGATTTGGAAGGGGCCCAGATACGCAGTATTTT
-	-	TRBV7-6	TRBJ1-6	CASSLGVGTNSPLHF	TGTGCCAGCAGCTTAGGCGTGGGAACAAATTCACCCCTCCACTTT
-	-	TRBV19	TRBJ1-5	CASRGAGGEPQHF	TGTGCCAGTAGAGGGGCCGGGGGGGAGCCCCAGCATTTT
-	-	TRBV7-2	TRBJ1-2	CASSTGNPGLSYGYTF	TGTGCCAGCAGCACAGGTAACCCCGGACTGAGCTATGGCTACACCTTC
-	-	TRBV9	TRBJ1-4	CASSPGPPERKLFF	TGTGCCAGCAGCCCCGGACCTCCCGAAAGAAAACTGTTTTTT
-	-	TRBV19	TRBJ2-5	CASSIDGRVGETQYF	TGTGCCAGTAGTATAGACGGTAGGGTAGGGGAGACCCAGTACTTC
-	-	TRBV7-9	TRBJ1-6	CASTQGLIGVSPLHF	TGTGCCAGCACTCAGGGGCTGATCGGAGTTTCACCCCTCCACTTT
-	-	TRBV27	TRBJ2-6	CASSLVGTPGANVLTF	TGTGCCAGCAGTTTAGTTGGGACACCTGGGGCCAACGTCCTGACTTTC
-	-	TRBV14	TRBJ2-5	CASSQGGRGGETQYF	TGTGCCAGCAGCCAAGGGGGCAGGGGAGGAGAGACCCAGTACTTC
once	-	TRBV25-1	TRBJ2-7	CASSDYGGAQLYF	TGTGCCAGCAGTGACTATGGGGGCGCTCAGCTGTACTTC
few	TRBD1	TRBV4-1	TRBJ1-2	CASSQGGQGIYGYTF	TGCGCCAGCAGCCAAGGGGGACAGGGAATCTATGGCTACACCTTC
-	-	TRBV5-6	TRBJ1-4	CASAAFGYEKLFF	TGTGCCAGCGCGGCATTTGGGTACGAAAAACTGTTTTTT
-	-	TRBV7-8	TRBJ2-1	CASSPDSGHNEQFF	TGTGCCAGCAGCCCGGATAGCGGCCACAATGAGCAGTTCTTC
-	TRBD2	TRBV7-2	TRBJ2-5	CASSLNWGGETQYF	TGTGCCAGCAGCTTAAATTGGGGGGGGGAGACCCAGTACTTC